This T cell receptor beta chain appears in the sequencing data of a study of T-cell memory formation after mild COVID-19. Study-level results: Among clones contracting day 15 to 85, CD4/CD8 was balanced, whereas later expanders leaned CD4+. Mainly CM and EM harbored the contracting CD4+ clones; mainly EMRA harbored the CD8+ ones.

Germline lookup yields CDR1 LNHDA and CDR2 SQIVND (reference sequence). The CDR3 contains 13 residues. The junction had 0 bases not matched to a gene; V was cut back by 5 bases and J by 2 bases. Using its own MiXCR run on the 5' RACE reads, TCRdb lists one record per CDR3 protein. The sample has approximately 240,000 distinct CDR3 sequences; 16% are singletons. Comments on this clonotype: Its antigen is not known.

Sequenced input: PBMCs or a T cell subset sorted from them (not recorded which). This sequence originates from a man between 18 and 29 years old who had mild COVID-19 (a few samples of this study predate the infection). Cell type and time point are not known. The chain links TRBV19 to TRBJ2-1, with 7 positions matching TRBD2. The CDR3 bases are TGTGCCAGTAGTGGGGGGGCCTACAATGAGCAGTTCTTC. As protein: CASSGGAYNEQFF.